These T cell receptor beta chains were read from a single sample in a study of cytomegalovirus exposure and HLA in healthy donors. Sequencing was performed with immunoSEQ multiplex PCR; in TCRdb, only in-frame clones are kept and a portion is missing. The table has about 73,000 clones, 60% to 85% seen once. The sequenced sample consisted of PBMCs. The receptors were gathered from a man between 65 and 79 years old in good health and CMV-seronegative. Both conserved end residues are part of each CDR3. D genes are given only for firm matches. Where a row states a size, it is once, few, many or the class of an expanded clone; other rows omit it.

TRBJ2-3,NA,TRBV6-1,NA,TGTGCCAGCAGTTCGGGCCTGGAGGGGGATACGCAGTATTTT,CASSSGLEGDTQYF
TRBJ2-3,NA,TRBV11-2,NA,TGTGCCAGCAGCTTCCAGGACTCATATACGCAGTATTTT,CASSFQDSYTQYF
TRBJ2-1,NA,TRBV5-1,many,TGCGCCAGCAGCCCCGGGTGGGGGGGGGCGGCGAATGAGCAGTTCTTC,CASSPGWGGAANEQFF
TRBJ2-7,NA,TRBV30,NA,TGTGCCTGGAGTCGTACGGGAGCAACCTACGAGCAGTACTTC,CAWSRTGATYEQYF
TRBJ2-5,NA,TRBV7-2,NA,TGTGCCAGCAGCGTAGGACAGAGTGGGGAGACCCAGTACTTC,CASSVGQSGETQYF
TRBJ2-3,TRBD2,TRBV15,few,TGTGCCACCAGCAGAGATGGTGGTTGGCTAGCGGGCGATACGCAGTATTTT,CATSRDGGWLAGDTQYF
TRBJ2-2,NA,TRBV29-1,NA,TGCAGCGTTGAAGCTCCTAGAGGGGGCACCGGGGAGCTGTTTTTT,CSVEAPRGGTGELFF
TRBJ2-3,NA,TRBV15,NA,TGTGCCACCAGCAAGGGCGGGAGCACAGATACGCAGTATTTT,CATSKGGSTDTQYF
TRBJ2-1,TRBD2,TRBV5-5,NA,TGTGCCAGCAGCTTACTAGCGGGGGAGCAGTTCTTC,CASSLLAGEQFF
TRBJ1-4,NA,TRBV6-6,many,TGTGCCAGCAGTTACTCGCAACAGTTTGGGCTGTTTTTT,CASSYSQQFGLFF
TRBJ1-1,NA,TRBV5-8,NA,TGTGCCAGCAGCTTGCCGGGAAAGAACACTGAAGCTTTCTTT,CASSLPGKNTEAFF
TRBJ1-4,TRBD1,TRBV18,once,TGTGCCAGCTCACCAAACAGGGGGACAAAAAATGAAAAACTGTTTTTT,CASSPNRGTKNEKLFF
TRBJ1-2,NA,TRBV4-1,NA,TGCGCCAGCAGCCAAGACCCCGCCAGGCGTAGAAACTATGGCTACACCTTC,CASSQDPARRRNYGYTF
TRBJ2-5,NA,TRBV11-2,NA,TGTGCCAGCAGCTTAGATCGCCGGGTAGGAGCGGAGACCCAGTACTTC,CASSLDRRVGAETQYF
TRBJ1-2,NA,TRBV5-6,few,TGTGCCAGCAGCTTACAGGCGGGCTACACCTTC,CASSLQAGYTF
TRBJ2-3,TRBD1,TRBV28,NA,TGTGCCAGCAGGCCCCAGGGGGTAACAGATACGCAGTATTTT,CASRPQGVTDTQYF
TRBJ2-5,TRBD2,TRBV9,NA,TGTGCCAGCAGCGTAGGACTAGCGGGGGGGACACAAGAGACCCAGTACTTC,CASSVGLAGGTQETQYF
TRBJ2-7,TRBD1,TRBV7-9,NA,TGTGCCAGCAGCTGGGAGACAGGGGGAGGCGAGCAGTACTTC,CASSWETGGGEQYF
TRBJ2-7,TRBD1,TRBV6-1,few,TGTGCCAGCAGAGGACAGGCGACGGGCGAGCAGTACTTC,CASRGQATGEQYF
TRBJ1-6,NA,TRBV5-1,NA,TGCGCCAGCAGCTTGGACAGCATTCCTAATTCACCCCTCCACTTT,CASSLDSIPNSPLHF
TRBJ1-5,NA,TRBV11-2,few,TGTGCCAGCAGCTTCTCAGAACATAGCAATCAGCCCCAGCATTTT,CASSFSEHSNQPQHF
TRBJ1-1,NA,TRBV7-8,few,TGTGCCAGCAGCTTAGAGTCCCCGCCTAGTCGCGCAGCTTTCTTT,CASSLESPPSRAAFF
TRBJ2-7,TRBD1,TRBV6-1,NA,TGTGCCAGCAGTGGGGGGACAGGGACTCCCTACGAGCAGTACTTC,CASSGGTGTPYEQYF
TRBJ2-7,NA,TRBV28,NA,TGTGCCAGCAGTCAAGGACAGACGTGGGGCGAGCAGTACTTC,CASSQGQTWGEQYF
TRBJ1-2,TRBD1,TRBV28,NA,TGTGCCAGCAGCCTAGGGACAGGGAGGGGCTACACCTTC,CASSLGTGRGYTF
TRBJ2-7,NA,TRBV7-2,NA,TGTGCCAGCAGCATCGGGACGGGAGCCTACGAGCAGTACTTC,CASSIGTGAYEQYF